This T cell receptor beta chain was identified during a study of T cells in Graves' hyperthyroidism and ophthalmopathy. On the study more broadly: Peripheral blood draws took place at initial diagnosis, ahead of any treatment. Overall study findings and caveats: The majority of expanded thyroid clonotypes above 0.001 also appeared in blood. A model of 13 V-J features distinguished ophthalmopathy from stable hyperthyroidism.

RNA transcripts yielded amplified TCR beta CDR3 regions. With the HTBI primer set, the TCR CDR3 went through a first round of RT-PCR. TCRdb re-analysed the multiplex PCR reads in MiXCR, keeping a single row per CDR3 protein. Of about 250,000 distinct CDR3 sequences in the sample, roughly 20% were seen once. Germline CDR1 is SGHVS and CDR2 is FNYEAQ. This CDR3 region has 13 residues. Trimming stripped 2 bases from V and 6 bases from J, with 9 bases between. Worth noting for this clonotype: What it recognizes is unknown.

The clonotype originates from a man aged 30 to 45 with Graves' ophthalmopathy. Sample: blood. The chain couples TRBV7-6 to TRBJ2-3; possibly TRBD1 for D (5 bases). The CDR3 nucleotides read TGTGCCAGCAGCTTATCAGGGTTGGATACGCAGTATTTT. Its translation is CASSLSGLDTQYF.